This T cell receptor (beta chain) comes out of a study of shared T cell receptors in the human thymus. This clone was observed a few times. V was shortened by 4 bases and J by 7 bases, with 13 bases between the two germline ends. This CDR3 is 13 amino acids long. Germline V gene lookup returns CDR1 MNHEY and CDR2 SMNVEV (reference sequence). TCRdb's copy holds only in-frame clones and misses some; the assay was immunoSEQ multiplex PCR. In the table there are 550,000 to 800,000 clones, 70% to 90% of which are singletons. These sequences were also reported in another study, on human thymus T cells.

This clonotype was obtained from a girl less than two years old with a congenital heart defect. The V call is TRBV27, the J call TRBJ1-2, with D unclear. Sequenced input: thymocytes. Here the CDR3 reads CASSSINSGGYTF. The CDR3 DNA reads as TGTGCCAGCAGTTCGATCAACAGCGGTGGCTACACCTTC.